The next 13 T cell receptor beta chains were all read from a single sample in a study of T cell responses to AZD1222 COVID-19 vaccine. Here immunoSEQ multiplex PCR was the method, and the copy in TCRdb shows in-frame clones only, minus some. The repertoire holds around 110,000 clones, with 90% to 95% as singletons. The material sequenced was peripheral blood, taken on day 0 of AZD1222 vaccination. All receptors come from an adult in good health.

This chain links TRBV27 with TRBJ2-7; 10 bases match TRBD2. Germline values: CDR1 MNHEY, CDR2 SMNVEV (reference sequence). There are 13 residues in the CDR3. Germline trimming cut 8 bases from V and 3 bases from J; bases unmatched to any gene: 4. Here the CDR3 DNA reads TGTGCCAGCGGCTTAGCGGGAGGCTACGAGCAGTACTTC. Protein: CASGLAGGYEQYF.

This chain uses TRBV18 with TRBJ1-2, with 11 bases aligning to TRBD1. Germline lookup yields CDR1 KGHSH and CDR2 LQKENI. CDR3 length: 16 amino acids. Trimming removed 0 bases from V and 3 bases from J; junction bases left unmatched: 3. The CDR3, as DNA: TGTGCCAGCTCACCACCGGGACAGGGGGTTTACTATGGCTACACCTTC. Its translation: CASSPPGQGVYYGYTF.

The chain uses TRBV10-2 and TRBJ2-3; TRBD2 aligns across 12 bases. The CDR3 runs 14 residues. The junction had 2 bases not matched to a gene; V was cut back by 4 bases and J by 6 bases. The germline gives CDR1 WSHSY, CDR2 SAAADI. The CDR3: CASSVTSGRDTQYF. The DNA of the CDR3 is TGCGCCAGCAGTGTTACTAGCGGGAGGGATACGCAGTATTTT.

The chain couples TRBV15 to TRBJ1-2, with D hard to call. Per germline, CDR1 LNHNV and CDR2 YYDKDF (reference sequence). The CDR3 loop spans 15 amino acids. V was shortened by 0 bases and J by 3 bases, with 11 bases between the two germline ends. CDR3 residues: CATSRDIAADYGYTF. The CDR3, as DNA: TGTGCCACCAGCAGAGATATAGCGGCAGACTATGGCTACACCTTC.

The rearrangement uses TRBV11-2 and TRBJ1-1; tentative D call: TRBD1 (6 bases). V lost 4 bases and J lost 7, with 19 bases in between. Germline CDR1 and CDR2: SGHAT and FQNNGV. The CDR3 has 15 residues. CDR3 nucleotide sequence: TGTGCCAGCAGCTCACCGGGACAAGGACCTTATGAAGCTTTCTTT. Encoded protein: CASSSPGQGPYEAFF. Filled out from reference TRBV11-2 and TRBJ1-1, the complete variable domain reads EAGVAQSPRYKIIEKRQSVAFWCNPISGHATLYWYQQILGQGPKLLIQFQNNGVVDDSQLPKDRFSAERLKGVDSTLKIQPAKLEDSAVYLCASSSPGQGPYEAFFGQGTRLTVV.

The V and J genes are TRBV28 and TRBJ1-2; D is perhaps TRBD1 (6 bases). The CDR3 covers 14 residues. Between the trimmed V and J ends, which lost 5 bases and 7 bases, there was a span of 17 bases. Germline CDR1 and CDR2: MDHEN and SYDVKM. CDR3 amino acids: CASSPGHLWGGYTF. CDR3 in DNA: TGTGCCAGCAGTCCGGGACACCTGTGGGGTGGCTACACCTTC.

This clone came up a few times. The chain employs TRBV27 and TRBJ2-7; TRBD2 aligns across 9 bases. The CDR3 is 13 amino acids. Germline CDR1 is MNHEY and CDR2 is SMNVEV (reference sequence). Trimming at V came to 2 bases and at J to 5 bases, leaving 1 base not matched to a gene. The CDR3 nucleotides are TGTGCCAGCAGTTTAGCGGGAGGGAACGAGCAGTACTTC. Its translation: CASSLAGGNEQYF.

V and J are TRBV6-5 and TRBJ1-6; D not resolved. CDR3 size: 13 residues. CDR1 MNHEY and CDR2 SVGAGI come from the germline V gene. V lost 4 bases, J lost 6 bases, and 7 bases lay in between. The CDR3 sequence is CASSSTVNSPLHF. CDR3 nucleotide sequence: TGTGCCAGCAGTTCCACAGTTAATTCACCCCTCCACTTT.

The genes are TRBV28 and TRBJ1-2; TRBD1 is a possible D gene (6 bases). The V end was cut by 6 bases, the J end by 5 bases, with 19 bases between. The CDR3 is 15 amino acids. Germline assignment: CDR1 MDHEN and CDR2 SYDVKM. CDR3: CASRQRGQFQYGYTF. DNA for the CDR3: TGTGCCAGCAGGCAGCGTGGACAGTTTCAATATGGCTACACCTTC.

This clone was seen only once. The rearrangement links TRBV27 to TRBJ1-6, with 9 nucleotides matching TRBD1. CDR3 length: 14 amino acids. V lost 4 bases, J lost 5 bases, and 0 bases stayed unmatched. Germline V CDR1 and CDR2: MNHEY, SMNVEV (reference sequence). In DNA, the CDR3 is TGTGCCAGCAGTTGGGACAGGGATAATTCACCCCTCCACTTT. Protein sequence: CASSWDRDNSPLHF.

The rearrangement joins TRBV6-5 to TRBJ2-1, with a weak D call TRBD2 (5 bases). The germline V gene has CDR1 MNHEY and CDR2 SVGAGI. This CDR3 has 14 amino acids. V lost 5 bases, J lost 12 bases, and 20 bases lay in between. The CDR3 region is CASSSTPSPGGQFF. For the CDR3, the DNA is TGTGCCAGCAGTAGCACCCCGAGTCCCGGAGGGCAGTTCTTC.

The CDR3 reads CASRLGRGDQPQHF. The DNA of the CDR3 is TGTGCCAGCAGGTTGGGCAGGGGAGATCAGCCCCAGCATTTT. The chain has TRBV28 and TRBJ1-5; a possible D gene is TRBD1 (6 bases). The CDR3 has 14 amino acids. CDR1 is MDHEN, CDR2 SYDVKM, per germline. Trimming left V 6 bases short and J 5 bases short, with 14 bases between.

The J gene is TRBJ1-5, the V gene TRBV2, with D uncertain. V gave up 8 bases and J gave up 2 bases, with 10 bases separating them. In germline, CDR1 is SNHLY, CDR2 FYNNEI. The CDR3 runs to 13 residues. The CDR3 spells CASGIQGNQPQHF. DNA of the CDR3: TGTGCCAGCGGTATTCAAGGCAATCAGCCCCAGCATTTT.